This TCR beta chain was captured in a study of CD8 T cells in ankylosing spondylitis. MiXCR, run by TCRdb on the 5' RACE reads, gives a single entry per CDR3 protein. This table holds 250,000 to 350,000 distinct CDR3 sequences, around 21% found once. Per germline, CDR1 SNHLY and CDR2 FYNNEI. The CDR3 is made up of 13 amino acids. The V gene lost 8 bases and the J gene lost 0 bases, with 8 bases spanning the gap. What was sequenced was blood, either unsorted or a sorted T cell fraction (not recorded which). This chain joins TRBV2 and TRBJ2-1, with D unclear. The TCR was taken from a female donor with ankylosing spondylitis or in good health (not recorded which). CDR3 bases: TGTGCCAGCCTGGCGTTCTCCTACAATGAGCAGTTCTTC. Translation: CASLAFSYNEQFF.